This T cell receptor (beta chain) was identified in a study of cytomegalovirus exposure and HLA in healthy donors. The CDR3 totals 17 residues. Trimming took 1 base from V and 2 from J; bases not matched to a gene: 7. Germline V gene sequence: CDR1 MGHRA, CDR2 YSYEKL. For this clone: Antigen unknown.

Study outcomes and limitations: A later analysis linked a missense variant in DCLRE1C to the trimming of TCR beta V and J genes. Presence/absence comparisons presumed near-even sequencing depth among donors.

Primers included in the PCR were 60 Vbeta and 13 Jbeta primers. Assay used: immunoSEQ multiplex PCR; TCRdb lists only in-frame clones, some missing. Of 100,000 to 150,000 clones in the sample, 75% to 90% were seen once. The receptor comes from a woman aged 40 to 55 in good health and CMV-seronegative. The chain links TRBV4-1 to TRBJ2-7; TRBD1 matches at 11 bases. The sample consisted of PBMCs. The CDR3 is CASSQGRGGQGAYEQYF. The CDR3 nucleotides read TGCGCCAGCAGCCAAGGGCGGGGGGGACAGGGGGCCTACGAGCAGTACTTC.